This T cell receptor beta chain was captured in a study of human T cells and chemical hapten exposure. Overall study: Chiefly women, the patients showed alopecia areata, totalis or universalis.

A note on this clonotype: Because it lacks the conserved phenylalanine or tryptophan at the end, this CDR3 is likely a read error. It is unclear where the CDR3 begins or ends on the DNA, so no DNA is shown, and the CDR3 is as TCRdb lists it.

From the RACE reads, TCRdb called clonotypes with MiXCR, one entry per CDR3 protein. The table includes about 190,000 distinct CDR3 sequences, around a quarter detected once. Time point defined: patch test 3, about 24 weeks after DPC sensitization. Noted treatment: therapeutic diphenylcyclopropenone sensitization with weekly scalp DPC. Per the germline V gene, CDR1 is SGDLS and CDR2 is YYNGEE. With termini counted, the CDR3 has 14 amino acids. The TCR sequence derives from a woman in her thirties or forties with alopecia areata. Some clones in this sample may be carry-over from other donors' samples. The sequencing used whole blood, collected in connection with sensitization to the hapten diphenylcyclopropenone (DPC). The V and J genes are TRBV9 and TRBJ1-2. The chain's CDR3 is CASSVASTQILPRY.